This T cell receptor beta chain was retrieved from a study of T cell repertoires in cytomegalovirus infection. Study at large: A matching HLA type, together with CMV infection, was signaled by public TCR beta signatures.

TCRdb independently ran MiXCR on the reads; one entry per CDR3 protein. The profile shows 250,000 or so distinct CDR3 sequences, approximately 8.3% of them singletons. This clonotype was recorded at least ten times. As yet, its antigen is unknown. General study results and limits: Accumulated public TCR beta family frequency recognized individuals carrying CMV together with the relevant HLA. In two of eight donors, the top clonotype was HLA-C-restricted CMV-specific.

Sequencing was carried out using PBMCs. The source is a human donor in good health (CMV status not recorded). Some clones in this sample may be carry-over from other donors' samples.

The CDR3 DNA reads as TGTGCCAGCAGTAGACAGGGTATCGAGTTAGTCCGACATTTT. Its translation is CASSRQGIELVRHF. The genes are TRBV27 and TRBJ1-5; 7 bases align to TRBD1. Germline CDR1 MNHEY, CDR2 SMNVEV (reference sequence). The V segment lost 5 bases and the J segment 16 bases; nucleotides outside the gene matches: 17. The length of the CDR3 is 14 residues.